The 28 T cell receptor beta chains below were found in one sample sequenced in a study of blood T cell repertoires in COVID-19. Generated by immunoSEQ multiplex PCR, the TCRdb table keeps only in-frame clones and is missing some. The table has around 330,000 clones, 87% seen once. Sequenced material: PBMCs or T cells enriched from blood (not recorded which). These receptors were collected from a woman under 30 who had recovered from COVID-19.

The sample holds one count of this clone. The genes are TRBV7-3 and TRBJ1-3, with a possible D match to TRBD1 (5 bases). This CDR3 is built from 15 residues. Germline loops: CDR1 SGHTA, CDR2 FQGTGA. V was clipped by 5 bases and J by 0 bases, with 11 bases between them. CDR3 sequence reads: CASSQSGGSGNTIYF. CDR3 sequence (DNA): TGTGCCAGCAGCCAATCGGGGGGCTCTGGAAACACCATATATTTT.

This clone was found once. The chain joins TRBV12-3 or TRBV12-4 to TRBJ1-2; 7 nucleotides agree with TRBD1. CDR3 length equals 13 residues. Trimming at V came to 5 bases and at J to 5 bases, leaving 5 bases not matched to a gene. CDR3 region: CASSPQTGYGYTF. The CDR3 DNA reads TGTGCCAGCAGTCCTCAGACAGGGTATGGCTACACCTTC.

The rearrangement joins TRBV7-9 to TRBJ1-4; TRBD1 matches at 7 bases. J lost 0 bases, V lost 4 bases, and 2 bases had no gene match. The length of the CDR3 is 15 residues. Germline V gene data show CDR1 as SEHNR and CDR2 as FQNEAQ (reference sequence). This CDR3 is CASSYRGATNEKLFF. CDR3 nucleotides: TGTGCCAGCAGCTACAGGGGAGCAACTAATGAAAAACTGTTTTTT.

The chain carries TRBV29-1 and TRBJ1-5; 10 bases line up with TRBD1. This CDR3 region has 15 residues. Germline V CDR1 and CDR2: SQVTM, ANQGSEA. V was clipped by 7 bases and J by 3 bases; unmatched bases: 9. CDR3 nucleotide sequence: TGCAGCGCTAACCGGGACAGGGGATACAATCAGCCCCAGCATTTT. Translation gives CSANRDRGYNQPQHF.

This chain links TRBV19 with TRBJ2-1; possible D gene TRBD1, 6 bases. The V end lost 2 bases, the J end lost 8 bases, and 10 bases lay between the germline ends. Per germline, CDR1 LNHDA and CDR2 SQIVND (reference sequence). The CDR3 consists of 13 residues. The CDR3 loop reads CASSISGGYEQFF. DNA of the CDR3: TGTGCCAGTAGTATAAGTGGGGGCTATGAGCAGTTCTTC.

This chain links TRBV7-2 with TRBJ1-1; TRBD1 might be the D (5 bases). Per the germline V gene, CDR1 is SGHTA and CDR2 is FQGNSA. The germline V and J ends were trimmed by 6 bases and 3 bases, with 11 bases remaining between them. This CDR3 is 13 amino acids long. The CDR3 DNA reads TGTGCCAGCAGGGAAGGAGGGGACACTGAAGCTTTCTTT. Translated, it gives CASREGGDTEAFF.

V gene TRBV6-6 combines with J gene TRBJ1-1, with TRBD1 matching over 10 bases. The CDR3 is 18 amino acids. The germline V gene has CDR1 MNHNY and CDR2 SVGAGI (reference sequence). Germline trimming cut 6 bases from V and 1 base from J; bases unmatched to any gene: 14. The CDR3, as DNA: TGTGCCAGCAGCCGATTAGGACAGGGGGGGAGACAGAACACTGAAGCTTTCTTT. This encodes CASSRLGQGGRQNTEAFF.

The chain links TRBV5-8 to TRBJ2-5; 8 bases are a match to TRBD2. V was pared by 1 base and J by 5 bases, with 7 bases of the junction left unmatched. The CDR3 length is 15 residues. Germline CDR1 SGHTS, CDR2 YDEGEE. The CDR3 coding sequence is TGTGCCAGCAGCTTGTATGGTAGCGGGAAGGAGACCCAGTACTTC. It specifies CASSLYGSGKETQYF. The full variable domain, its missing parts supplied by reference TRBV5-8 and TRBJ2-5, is EAGVTQSPTHLIKTRGQQATLRCSPISGHTSVYWYQQALGLGLQFLLWYDEGEERNRGNFPPRFSGRQFPNYSSELNVNALELEDSALYLCASSLYGSGKETQYFGPGTRLLVL.

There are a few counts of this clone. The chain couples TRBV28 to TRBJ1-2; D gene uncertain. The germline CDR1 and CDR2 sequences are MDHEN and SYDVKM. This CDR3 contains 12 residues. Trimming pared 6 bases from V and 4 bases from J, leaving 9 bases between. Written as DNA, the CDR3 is TGTGCCAGCAGAGAGTACAGCTATGGCTACACCTTC. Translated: CASREYSYGYTF.

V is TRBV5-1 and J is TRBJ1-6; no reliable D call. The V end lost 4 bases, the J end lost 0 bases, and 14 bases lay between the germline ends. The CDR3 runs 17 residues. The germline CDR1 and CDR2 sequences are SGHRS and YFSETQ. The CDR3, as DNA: TGCGCCAGCAGCCCTAATGGACTAAGCTCCTATAATTCACCCCTCCACTTT. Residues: CASSPNGLSSYNSPLHF. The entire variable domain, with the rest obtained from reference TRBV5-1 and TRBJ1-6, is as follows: KAGVTQTPRYLIKTRGQQVTLSCSPISGHRSVSWYQQTPGQGLQFLFEYFSETQRNKGNFPGRFSGRQFSNSRSEMNVSTLELGDSALYLCASSPNGLSSYNSPLHFGNGTRLTVT.

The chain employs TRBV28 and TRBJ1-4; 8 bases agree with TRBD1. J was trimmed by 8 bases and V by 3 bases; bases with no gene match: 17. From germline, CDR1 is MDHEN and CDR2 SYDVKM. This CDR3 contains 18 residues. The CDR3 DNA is TGTGCCAGCAGTTTCTTAGGGACAGGTGGCGTCGAAAGAGAAAAACTGTTTTTT. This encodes CASSFLGTGGVEREKLFF.

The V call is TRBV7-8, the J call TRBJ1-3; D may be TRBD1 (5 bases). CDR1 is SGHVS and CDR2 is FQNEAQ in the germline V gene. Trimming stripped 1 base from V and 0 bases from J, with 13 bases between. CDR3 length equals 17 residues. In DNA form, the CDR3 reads TGTGCCAGCAGCTTAGAGGGGCGGACACACTCTGGAAACACCATATATTTT. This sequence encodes CASSLEGRTHSGNTIYF. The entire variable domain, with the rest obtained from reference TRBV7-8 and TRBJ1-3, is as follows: GAGVSQSPRYKVAKRGQDVALRCDPISGHVSLFWYQQALGQGPEFLTYFQNEAQLDKSGLPSDRFFAERPEGSVSTLKIQRTQQEDSAVYLCASSLEGRTHSGNTIYFGEGSWLTVV.

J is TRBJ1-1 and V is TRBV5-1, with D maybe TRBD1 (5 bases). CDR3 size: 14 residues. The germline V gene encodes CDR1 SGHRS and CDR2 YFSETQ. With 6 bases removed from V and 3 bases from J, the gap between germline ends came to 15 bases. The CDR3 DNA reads TGCGCCAGCAAAGGGGTCGAGTTGGACACTGAAGCTTTCTTT. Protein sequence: CASKGVELDTEAFF.

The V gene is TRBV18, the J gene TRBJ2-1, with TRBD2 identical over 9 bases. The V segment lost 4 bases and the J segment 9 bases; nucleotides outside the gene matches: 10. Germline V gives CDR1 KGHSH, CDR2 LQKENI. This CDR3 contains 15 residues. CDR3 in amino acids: CASSRNSGSRGEQFF. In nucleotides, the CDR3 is TGTGCCAGCTCACGTAATAGCGGGAGCCGGGGTGAGCAGTTCTTC. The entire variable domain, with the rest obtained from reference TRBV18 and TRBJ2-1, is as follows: NAGVMQNPRHLVRRRGQEARLRCSPMKGHSHVYWYRQLPEEGLKFMVYLQKENIIDESGMPKERFSAEFPKEGPSILRIQQVVRGDSAAYFCASSRNSGSRGEQFFGPGTRLTVL.

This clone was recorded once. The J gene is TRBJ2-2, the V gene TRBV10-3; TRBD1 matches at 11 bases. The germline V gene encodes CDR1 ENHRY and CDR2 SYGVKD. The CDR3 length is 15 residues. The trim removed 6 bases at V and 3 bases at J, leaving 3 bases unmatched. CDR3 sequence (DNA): TGTGCCATCAGGTCGGGACAGGGGGACACCGGGGAGCTGTTTTTT. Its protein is CAIRSGQGDTGELFF.

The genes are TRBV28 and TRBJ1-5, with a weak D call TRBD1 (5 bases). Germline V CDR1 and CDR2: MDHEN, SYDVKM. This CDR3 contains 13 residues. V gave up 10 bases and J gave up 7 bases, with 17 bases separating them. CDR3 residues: CAIGGWGWQPQHF. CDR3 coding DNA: TGTGCCATCGGGGGTTGGGGATGGCAGCCCCAGCATTTT.

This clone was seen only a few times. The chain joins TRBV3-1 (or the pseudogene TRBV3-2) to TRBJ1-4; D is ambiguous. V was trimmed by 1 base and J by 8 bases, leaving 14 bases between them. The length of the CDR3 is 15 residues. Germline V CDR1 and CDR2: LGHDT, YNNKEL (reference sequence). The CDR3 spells CASSQGQAGGEKLFF. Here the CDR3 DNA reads TGTGCCAGCAGCCAAGGGCAGGCTGGAGGGGAAAAACTGTTTTTT.

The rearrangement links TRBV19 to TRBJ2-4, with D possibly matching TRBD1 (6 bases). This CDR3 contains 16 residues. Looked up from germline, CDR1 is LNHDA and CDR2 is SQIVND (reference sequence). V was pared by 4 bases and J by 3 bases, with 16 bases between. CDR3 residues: CASSTVQGGGKNIQYF. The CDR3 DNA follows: TGTGCCAGTAGTACCGTACAGGGTGGTGGCAAAAACATTCAGTACTTC.

Here the CDR3 DNA reads TGTGCCAGCAGCTTAATACAGGGAAACACTGAAGCTTTCTTT. It yields the protein CASSLIQGNTEAFF. The V gene is TRBV11-1, the J gene TRBJ1-1, with a weak D call TRBD1 (6 bases). This CDR3 comprises 14 residues. V lost 2 bases, J lost 2 bases, and 9 bases lay in between. Germline V gene lookup returns CDR1 SGHAT and CDR2 FQDESV (reference sequence).

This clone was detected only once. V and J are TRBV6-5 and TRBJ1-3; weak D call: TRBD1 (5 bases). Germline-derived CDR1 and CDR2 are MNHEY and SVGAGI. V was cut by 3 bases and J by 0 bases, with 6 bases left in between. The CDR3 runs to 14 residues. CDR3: CASSYQGSGNTIYF. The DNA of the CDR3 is TGTGCCAGCAGTTATCAGGGCTCTGGAAACACCATATATTTT.

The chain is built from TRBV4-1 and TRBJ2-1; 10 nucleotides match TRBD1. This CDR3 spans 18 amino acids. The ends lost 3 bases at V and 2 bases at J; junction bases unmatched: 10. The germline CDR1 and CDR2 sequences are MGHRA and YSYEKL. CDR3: CASSHRVAGTGAYNEQFF. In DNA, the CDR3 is TGCGCCAGCAGCCACCGAGTAGCCGGGACAGGGGCCTACAATGAGCAGTTCTTC.

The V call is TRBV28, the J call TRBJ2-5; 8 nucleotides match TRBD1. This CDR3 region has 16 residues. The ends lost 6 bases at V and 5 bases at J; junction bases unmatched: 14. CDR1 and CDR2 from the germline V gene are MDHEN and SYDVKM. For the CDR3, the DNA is TGTGCCAGCAGCCAACTGCCCAGGGGGCTGAAGGAGACCCAGTACTTC. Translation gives CASSQLPRGLKETQYF.

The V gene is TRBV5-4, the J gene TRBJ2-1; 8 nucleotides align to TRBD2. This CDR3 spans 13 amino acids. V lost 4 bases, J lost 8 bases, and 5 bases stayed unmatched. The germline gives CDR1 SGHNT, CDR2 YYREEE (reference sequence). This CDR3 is CASSGGLAYEQFF. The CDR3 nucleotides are TGTGCCAGCAGCGGAGGACTAGCTTATGAGCAGTTCTTC.

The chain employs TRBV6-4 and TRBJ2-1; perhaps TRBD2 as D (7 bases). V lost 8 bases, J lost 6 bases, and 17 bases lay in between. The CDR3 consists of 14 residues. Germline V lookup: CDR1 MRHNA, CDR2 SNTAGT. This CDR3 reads CASGRGGPGNEQFF. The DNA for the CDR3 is TGTGCCAGCGGGAGGGGGGGGCCCGGCAATGAGCAGTTCTTC.

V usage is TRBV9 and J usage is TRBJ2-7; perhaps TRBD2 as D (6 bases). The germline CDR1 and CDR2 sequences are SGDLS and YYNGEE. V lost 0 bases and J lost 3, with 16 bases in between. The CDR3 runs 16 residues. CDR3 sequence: CASSVDVRGEVYEQYF. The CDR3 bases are TGTGCCAGCAGCGTAGACGTGCGGGGTGAAGTCTACGAGCAGTACTTC.

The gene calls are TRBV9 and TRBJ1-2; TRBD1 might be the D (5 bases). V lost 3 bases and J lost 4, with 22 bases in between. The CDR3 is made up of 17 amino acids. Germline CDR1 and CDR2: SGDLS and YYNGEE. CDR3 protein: CASSAQDRDTFVYGYTF. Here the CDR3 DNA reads TGTGCCAGCAGCGCTCAAGACAGAGACACATTCGTCTATGGCTACACCTTC.

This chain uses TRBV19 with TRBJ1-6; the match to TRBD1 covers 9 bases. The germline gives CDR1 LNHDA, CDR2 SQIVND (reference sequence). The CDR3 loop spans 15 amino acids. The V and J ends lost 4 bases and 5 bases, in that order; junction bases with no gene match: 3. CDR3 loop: CASSRGQGDNSPLHF. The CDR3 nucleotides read TGTGCCAGTAGTAGGGGACAGGGAGATAATTCACCCCTCCACTTT.

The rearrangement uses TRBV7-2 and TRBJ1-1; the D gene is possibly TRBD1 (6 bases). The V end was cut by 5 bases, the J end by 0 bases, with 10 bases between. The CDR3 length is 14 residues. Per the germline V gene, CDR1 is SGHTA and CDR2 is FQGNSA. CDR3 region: CASSIDRLNTEAFF. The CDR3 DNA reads TGTGCCAGCAGCATCGACAGGTTGAACACTGAAGCTTTCTTT.